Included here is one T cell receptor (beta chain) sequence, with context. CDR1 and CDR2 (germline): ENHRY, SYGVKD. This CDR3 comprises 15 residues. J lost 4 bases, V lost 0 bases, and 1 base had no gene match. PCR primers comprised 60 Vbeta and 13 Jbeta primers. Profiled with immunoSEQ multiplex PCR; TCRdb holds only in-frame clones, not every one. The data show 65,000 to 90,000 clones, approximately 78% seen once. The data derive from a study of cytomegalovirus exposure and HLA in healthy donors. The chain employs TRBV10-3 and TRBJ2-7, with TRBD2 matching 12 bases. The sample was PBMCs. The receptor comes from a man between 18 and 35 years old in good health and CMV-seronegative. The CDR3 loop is CAISESTSGRYEQYF. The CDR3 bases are TGTGCCATCAGTGAGTCGACTAGCGGGAGATACGAGCAGTACTTC.